Listed below are T cell receptor beta chains from one sample, sequenced in a study of cytomegalovirus exposure and HLA in healthy donors. Produced via immunoSEQ multiplex PCR; TCRdb's table is partial and in-frame only. The sample has about 82,000 clones; around 77% are singletons. Sequenced: PBMCs. Receptor source: a man aged 50 to 60 in good health and CMV-seronegative. The CDR3 runs from the conserved cysteine through the conserved F or W. The order of the fields is clone size, D gene, V gene, J gene, CDR3 DNA, CDR3 protein. D genes are given only for firm matches. Size tells how often a clone was seen (once, few, many) or the class of an expanded clone, and some rows leave it out.

clone_size: .; d_call: .; v_call: TRBV28; j_call: TRBJ1-2; cdr3_nt: TGTGCCAGCACTCCTTCCGGAAGGGGCAGCGGGTTTGGTGGCTACACCTTC; cdr3_aa: CASTPSGRGSGFGGYTF
clone_size: .; d_call: .; v_call: TRBV5-1; j_call: TRBJ1-4; cdr3_nt: TGCGCCAGCAGCTTGGGGGGGCTTGAAAAACTGTTTTTT; cdr3_aa: CASSLGGLEKLFF
clone_size: .; d_call: TRBD1; v_call: TRBV2; j_call: TRBJ2-7; cdr3_nt: TGTGCCAGCATGGCCGACAGGGCTTCGATCTACGAGCAGTACTTC; cdr3_aa: CASMADRASIYEQYF
clone_size: .; d_call: .; v_call: TRBV5-4; j_call: TRBJ2-1; cdr3_nt: TGTGCCAGCAGCTTGTTGGCGGGGTCCCCATACAATGAGCAGTTCTTC; cdr3_aa: CASSLLAGSPYNEQFF
clone_size: .; d_call: .; v_call: TRBV27; j_call: TRBJ2-7; cdr3_nt: TGTGCCAGCAGCCACCGGGAACTTCGGTCCGAGCAGTACTTC; cdr3_aa: CASSHRELRSEQYF
clone_size: few; d_call: .; v_call: TRBV6-5; j_call: TRBJ1-1; cdr3_nt: TGTGCCAGCAGACTAACCTACAGGGTGGACACTGAAGCTTTCTTT; cdr3_aa: CASRLTYRVDTEAFF
clone_size: .; d_call: .; v_call: TRBV7-9; j_call: TRBJ1-4; cdr3_nt: TGTGCCAGCAGCTTAGCGCTACCTACTAATGAAAAACTGTTTTTT; cdr3_aa: CASSLALPTNEKLFF
clone_size: few; d_call: TRBD1; v_call: TRBV11-2; j_call: TRBJ2-1; cdr3_nt: TGTGCCAGCAGCTTGGGGACAGGGGTAGGCAATGAGCAGTTCTTC; cdr3_aa: CASSLGTGVGNEQFF
clone_size: .; d_call: .; v_call: TRBV11-2; j_call: TRBJ2-2; cdr3_nt: TGTGCCAGCACTTTTACGGCGGGTGCAAAGGAGCTGTTTTTT; cdr3_aa: CASTFTAGAKELFF
clone_size: .; d_call: .; v_call: TRBV30; j_call: TRBJ1-6; cdr3_nt: TGTGCCTGGAGGCAGAATAATAATTCACCCCTCCACTTT; cdr3_aa: CAWRQNNNSPLHF
clone_size: .; d_call: TRBD1; v_call: TRBV10-3; j_call: TRBJ1-2; cdr3_nt: TGTGCCATCCAGGGGGCGGTTGGCTACACCTTC; cdr3_aa: CAIQGAVGYTF
clone_size: few; d_call: .; v_call: TRBV30; j_call: TRBJ2-7; cdr3_nt: TGTGCCTGGAGTAGTGCGCGTTTGGTGCGGCAGTACTTC; cdr3_aa: CAWSSARLVRQYF
clone_size: .; d_call: .; v_call: TRBV5-1; j_call: TRBJ2-5; cdr3_nt: TGCGCCAGCAGCTTGGTTGCTGGAGGAGGTGGGGAGGCCCAGTACTTC; cdr3_aa: CASSLVAGGGGEAQYF
clone_size: .; d_call: .; v_call: TRBV10-2; j_call: TRBJ1-1; cdr3_nt: TGCGCCAGCAGGGAACTCGACAGAAACACTGAAGCTTTCTTT; cdr3_aa: CASRELDRNTEAFF
clone_size: .; d_call: TRBD1; v_call: TRBV16; j_call: TRBJ1-3; cdr3_nt: TGTGCCAGCAGCCAATCGGGGACAGCCGGAAACACCATATATTTT; cdr3_aa: CASSQSGTAGNTIYF
clone_size: .; d_call: TRBD2; v_call: TRBV10-2; j_call: TRBJ2-5; cdr3_nt: TGCGCCAGCGGGACTAGCGGGGGGGAGACCCAGTACTTC; cdr3_aa: CASGTSGGETQYF
clone_size: .; d_call: .; v_call: TRBV28; j_call: TRBJ1-5; cdr3_nt: TGTGCCAGCAGTTCCCGGACAGCTAAAGGCAATCAGCCCCAGCATTTT; cdr3_aa: CASSSRTAKGNQPQHF
clone_size: .; d_call: .; v_call: TRBV7-2; j_call: TRBJ2-7; cdr3_nt: TGTGCCAGCTCGCGGGCGCCTAGGGCCGAGCAGTACTTC; cdr3_aa: CASSRAPRAEQYF
clone_size: .; d_call: TRBD2; v_call: TRBV7-8; j_call: TRBJ2-2; cdr3_nt: TGTGCCAGCAGCCCGGTTCGGACTAGCGGGGGGACCGGGGAGCTGTTTTTT; cdr3_aa: CASSPVRTSGGTGELFF
clone_size: few; d_call: .; v_call: TRBV5-1; j_call: TRBJ2-5; cdr3_nt: TGCGCCAGCAGCTTGGGAGGTTCGGAGACCCAGTACTTC; cdr3_aa: CASSLGGSETQYF
clone_size: .; d_call: TRBD1; v_call: TRBV4-1; j_call: TRBJ1-2; cdr3_nt: TGCGCCAGCAGCCAAGGAATTGCCACCGGGACAGGGAATTATGGCTACACCTTC; cdr3_aa: CASSQGIATGTGNYGYTF
clone_size: .; d_call: .; v_call: TRBV6-4; j_call: TRBJ1-5; cdr3_nt: TGTGCCAGCGGGGGGGGCAGCTATAGCAATCAGCCCCAGCATTTT; cdr3_aa: CASGGGSYSNQPQHF
clone_size: .; d_call: TRBD1; v_call: TRBV18; j_call: TRBJ1-1; cdr3_nt: TGTGCCAGCTCACGGGGACAGGGAGAAGCTTTCTTT; cdr3_aa: CASSRGQGEAFF
clone_size: .; d_call: TRBD2; v_call: TRBV2; j_call: TRBJ2-7; cdr3_nt: TGTGCCAGCAGGGATGTGCGGGGGACCACTTTATACGAGCAGTACTTC; cdr3_aa: CASRDVRGTTLYEQYF
clone_size: .; d_call: TRBD1; v_call: TRBV19; j_call: TRBJ2-6; cdr3_nt: TGTGCCAGTAGTATAGCTAGGACAGGGGCGCGTGGGGCCAACGTCCTGACTTTC; cdr3_aa: CASSIARTGARGANVLTF
clone_size: many; d_call: TRBD1; v_call: TRBV6-5; j_call: TRBJ1-5; cdr3_nt: TGTGCCAGCAGACAAGGACAGGGGGCAAATCAGCCCCAGCATTTT; cdr3_aa: CASRQGQGANQPQHF
clone_size: .; d_call: TRBD1; v_call: TRBV18; j_call: TRBJ2-3; cdr3_nt: TGTGCCAGCTCACTGAGACAGGGTCCAGATACGCAGTATTTT; cdr3_aa: CASSLRQGPDTQYF
clone_size: .; d_call: TRBD1; v_call: TRBV5-1; j_call: TRBJ1-3; cdr3_nt: TGCGCCAGCAGCCCCGGAGACAGGGGAAGTGGAAACACCATATATTTT; cdr3_aa: CASSPGDRGSGNTIYF
clone_size: few; d_call: .; v_call: TRBV5-4; j_call: TRBJ1-1; cdr3_nt: TGTGCCAGCAGCTTCCAGGACAGACCGAACACTGAAGCTTTCTTT; cdr3_aa: CASSFQDRPNTEAFF